This T cell receptor (beta chain) was observed in a study of vaccination and CD4 T cells after COVID-19. A remark on this clonotype: Its antigen is unidentified.

The sample's treatment: approximately nine-day PBMC culture with coronavirus spike peptide pools or control peptides (ViraFEST assay). Collection of the unexposed donor's CD4+ T cells took place before the COVID-19 pandemic (2011-2018). ViraFEST used peptide pools to expand antigen-specific T cells, then sequenced TCRs. Cell supply allowing, SARS-CoV-2 S/N and four cold-coronavirus spikes probed unexposed-donor CD4+ T cells. The Oncomine TCR Beta short-read assay sequenced DNA from cultured CD4+ T cells. TCRdb passed the PCR reads through MiXCR, listing each CDR3 protein once. The repertoire has thousands of distinct CDR3 sequences, roughly 44% of them found once; the top ten carry under 40%. Germline values: CDR1 SGHTA, CDR2 FQGNSA. The length of the CDR3 is 14 residues. Trimming left V 4 bases short and J 0 bases short, with 9 bases between.

The J gene is TRBJ1-1, the V gene TRBV7-2; D not resolved. The sequenced sample consisted of CD4+ T cells from blood, cultured in vitro. The sequence derives from a human donor in good health. In nucleotides, the CDR3 is TGTGCCAGCAGCTCTTACAGCCTGAACACTGAAGCTTTCTTT. Protein product: CASSSYSLNTEAFF.